This TCR beta chain was captured in a study of shared clonotypes between healthy human individuals. Germline-derived CDR1 and CDR2 are MGHRA and YSYEKL. The V gene end was trimmed by 5 bases and the J gene end by 0 bases; junction bases not matched to a gene: 8. This CDR3 has 16 amino acids. Sequencing was performed with immunoSEQ multiplex PCR; in TCRdb, only in-frame clones are kept and a portion is missing. The sample includes about 320,000 clones, roughly 84% seen only once; the top ten take about 17%. The chain employs TRBV4-1 and TRBJ2-3; TRBD2 aligns across 7 bases. Source material: memory CD8+ T cells sorted from blood. Subset defined: CD45RO+ cells pooled with CCR7-negative TemRA cells. This receptor was identified in a young man in good health. For the CDR3, the DNA is TGCGCCAGCAGCAACGACGGGGGGACTAGCACAGATACGCAGTATTTT. Residues: CASSNDGGTSTDTQYF.